Below, 26 T cell receptor beta chains from the same sample are listed, as sequenced in a study of T cells after somatic rescue of genetic block. The table came from immunoSEQ multiplex PCR; TCRdb's copy has only in-frame clones and leaves some out. The sample gives fewer than 150,000 clones, about 90% of which show up once; approximately 1.4% is in the top ten. Sequenced: peripheral blood mononuclear cells (PBMCs). These receptors were obtained from a woman younger than 30.

CDR3 loop: CASSNRGLTDTQYF. CDR3 DNA sequence: TGTGCCAGCAGTAACAGGGGGCTCACAGATACGCAGTATTTT. The chain recombines TRBV2 with TRBJ2-3; 9 bases are a match to TRBD1. CDR1 is SNHLY and CDR2 is FYNNEI in the germline V gene. V dropped 5 bases and J dropped 2; count of bases not matched to a gene: 2. This CDR3 spans 14 amino acids.

This clone is a singleton in its sample. The chain has TRBV7-2 and TRBJ2-5; D not certain. In germline, CDR1 is SGHTA, CDR2 FQGNSA. CDR3 size: 13 residues. The V gene lost 3 bases and the J gene lost 1 base, with 6 bases spanning the gap. The CDR3 bases are TGTGCCAGCAGCTTCGGTCCCCAAGAGACCCAGTACTTC. This translates into CASSFGPQETQYF.

The chain recombines TRBV2 with TRBJ1-1, with TRBD1 identical over 8 bases. Germline assignment: CDR1 SNHLY and CDR2 FYNNEI. The CDR3 consists of 14 residues. V was pared by 7 bases and J by 2 bases, with 6 bases of the junction left unmatched. This CDR3 is CASTRTGINTEAFF. CDR3 bases: TGTGCCAGCACTAGGACAGGGATTAACACTGAAGCTTTCTTT.

The chain couples TRBV6-1 to TRBJ1-2; D is unresolved. From germline, CDR1 is MNHNS and CDR2 SASEGT. CDR3 length: 14 residues. The V gene lost 2 bases and the J gene lost 4 bases, with 11 bases spanning the gap. CDR3 loop: CASSESGRFYGYTF. The CDR3 DNA sequence: TGTGCCAGCAGTGAATCAGGACGGTTCTATGGCTACACCTTC.

The rearrangement links TRBV9 to TRBJ2-3; D unclear. From germline, CDR1 is SGDLS and CDR2 YYNGEE. The CDR3 extends over 13 amino acids. V was clipped by 1 base and J by 2 bases, with 5 bases between them. CDR3 residues: CASSVQLTDTQYF. The CDR3, as DNA: TGTGCCAGCAGCGTACAGCTCACAGATACGCAGTATTTT.

The genes are TRBV7-9 and TRBJ1-1; D is possibly TRBD1 (5 bases). With 7 bases removed from V and 8 bases from J, the gap between germline ends came to 14 bases. This CDR3 spans 12 amino acids. The V gene's germline CDR1 is SEHNR and CDR2 FQNEAQ (reference sequence). CDR3 sequence reads: CASTVTRGEAFF. CDR3 DNA sequence: TGTGCCAGCACGGTAACCCGGGGGGAAGCTTTCTTT.

The V and J genes are TRBV5-1 and TRBJ1-5; tentative D call: TRBD1 (6 bases). This CDR3 comprises 15 residues. V was cut by 0 bases and J by 3 bases, with 10 bases left in between. Germline CDR1 and CDR2: SGHRS and YFSETQ. CDR3 sequence (DNA): TGCGCCAGCAGCTTGGCAGGGGCCAACAATCAGCCCCAGCATTTT. This gives the protein CASSLAGANNQPQHF.

This chain links TRBV10-3 with TRBJ2-5, with D tentatively TRBD1 (6 bases). Germline V CDR1 and CDR2: ENHRY, SYGVKD. The CDR3 extends over 13 amino acids. V gave up 3 bases and J gave up 3 bases, with 8 bases separating them. The CDR3 spells CAISEQGEETQYF. Here the CDR3 DNA reads TGTGCCATCAGTGAACAGGGTGAAGAGACCCAGTACTTC.

The CDR3 bases are TGTGCCAGCAGCTTATCTCGGCCGGGTCATCAGCCCCAGCATTTT. Residues: CASSLSRPGHQPQHF. This sequence joins TRBV7-8 and TRBJ1-5; D call uncertain. The germline V gene has CDR1 SGHVS and CDR2 FQNEAQ. This CDR3 comprises 15 residues. V was cut by 2 bases and J by 5 bases, with 13 bases left in between.

The V gene is TRBV9, the J gene TRBJ2-1; D is ambiguous. V gave up 3 bases and J gave up 7 bases, with 2 bases separating them. The CDR3 is 10 amino acids. CDR1 is SGDLS, CDR2 YYNGEE, per germline. The DNA for the CDR3 is TGTGCCAGCAGCGGTAATGAGCAGTTCTTC. It encodes CASSGNEQFF.

This clone has a single count. The chain links TRBV25-1 to TRBJ1-4, with D hard to call. Germline CDR1 reads MGHDK; CDR2 reads SYGVNS. The CDR3 consists of 16 residues. V lost 1 base, J lost 6 bases, and 15 bases lay in between. CDR3 bases: TGTGCCAGCAGTGAATTTTCTGGCCTAGAGTATGAAAAACTGTTTTTT. This codes for CASSEFSGLEYEKLFF.

In this sample, this clone turned up a few times. The chain recombines TRBV7-9 with TRBJ2-7; the D is unclear. Germline V gene sequence: CDR1 SEHNR, CDR2 FQNEAQ (reference sequence). Trimming took off 6 bases at V and 0 bases at J, with 12 bases between the two ends. This CDR3 is built from 14 residues. CDR3 DNA: TGTGCCAGCAGGGCCGACATCAACTCCTACGAGCAGTACTTC. It codes for CASRADINSYEQYF.

V gene TRBV5-8 combines with J gene TRBJ2-5; unclear D gene. The CDR3 has 14 amino acids. Trimming pared 2 bases from V and 5 bases from J, leaving 13 bases between. From germline, CDR1 is SGHTS and CDR2 YDEGEE. CDR3 in DNA: TGTGCCAGCAGCTTTGTGGCAACCGGGGAGACCCAGTACTTC. Protein: CASSFVATGETQYF.

The V and J genes are TRBV9 and TRBJ1-3, with D unresolved. The V end lost 0 bases, the J end lost 4 bases, and 8 bases lay between the germline ends. The germline CDR1 and CDR2 sequences are SGDLS and YYNGEE. The CDR3 spans 14 residues. CDR3 loop: CASSVGQVGNTIYF. For the CDR3, the DNA is TGTGCCAGCAGCGTAGGGCAAGTAGGAAACACCATATATTTT.

This sequence joins TRBV2 and TRBJ2-2; 7 positions agree with TRBD1. Trimming cost V 8 bases and J 2 bases; bases outside gene matches: 8. The CDR3 length is 15 residues. From germline, CDR1 is SNHLY and CDR2 FYNNEI. The chain's CDR3 is CASHTGTVNTGELFF. In nucleotides, the CDR3 is TGTGCCAGCCATACGGGGACAGTTAACACCGGGGAGCTGTTTTTT.

The chain couples TRBV11-3 to TRBJ1-1; D not certain. CDR3 length equals 12 residues. The germline gives CDR1 SGHNT, CDR2 YENEEA. The germline V and J ends were trimmed by 8 bases and 1 base, with 8 bases remaining between them. CDR3 nucleotides: TGTGCCAGCGGCAACCGGAACACTGAAGCTTTCTTT. It is translated as CASGNRNTEAFF.

The rearrangement joins TRBV7-9 to TRBJ1-2, with D maybe TRBD1 (5 bases). This CDR3 is built from 15 residues. Germline CDR1 is SEHNR and CDR2 is FQNEAQ (reference sequence). The germline V and J ends were trimmed by 1 base and 4 bases, with 13 bases remaining between them. The CDR3 loop is CASSLGGVIPYGYTF. The DNA for the CDR3 is TGTGCCAGCAGCTTAGGGGGGGTCATCCCCTATGGCTACACCTTC.

This chain joins TRBV9 and TRBJ2-1; no reliable D call. Germline CDR1 reads SGDLS; CDR2 reads YYNGEE. This CDR3 region has 16 residues. Trimming pared 6 bases from V and 0 bases from J, leaving 16 bases between. The CDR3 here is CASTTGGSSSYNEQFF. As DNA, the CDR3 is TGTGCCAGCACCACGGGTGGGTCAAGCTCCTACAATGAGCAGTTCTTC.

J is TRBJ2-7 and V is TRBV30; unclear D gene. Germline loops: CDR1 GTSNPN, CDR2 SVGIG (reference sequence). V shed 1 base and J shed 2 bases, with 6 bases lying between them. The CDR3 has 12 residues. CDR3 nucleotides: TGTGCCTGGAGTGGTCGAACCTACGAGCAGTACTTC. Protein product: CAWSGRTYEQYF.

The chain couples TRBV28 to TRBJ2-7; 8 nucleotides align to TRBD1. V lost 4 bases to trimming and J lost 7 bases; unmatched junction nucleotides: 9. Germline V gene lookup returns CDR1 MDHEN and CDR2 SYDVKM. This CDR3 is built from 14 residues. The CDR3 spells CASSSGQGESEQYF. CDR3 coding DNA: TGTGCCAGCAGTTCCGGACAGGGAGAGAGTGAGCAGTACTTC.

This chain links TRBV19 with TRBJ2-1; D ambiguous. Per germline, CDR1 LNHDA and CDR2 SQIVND (reference sequence). CDR3 length: 16 amino acids. V was pared by 4 bases and J by 0 bases, with 13 bases between. CDR3 sequence reads: CASSRVTAYSYNEQFF. In DNA form, the CDR3 reads TGTGCCAGTAGTAGGGTAACAGCGTACTCCTACAATGAGCAGTTCTTC.

Only one count was recorded for this clone. This sequence joins TRBV6-1 and TRBJ2-2; D uncertain. The germline V gene has CDR1 MNHNS and CDR2 SASEGT. V was trimmed by 2 bases and J by 6 bases, leaving 16 bases between them. This CDR3 is 16 amino acids long. CDR3 in DNA: TGTGCCAGCAGTGAATACCTTCCGGCTTGGGCCGGGGAGCTGTTTTTT. Its translation is CASSEYLPAWAGELFF.

This sequence joins TRBV11-3 and TRBJ1-3; possibly TRBD1 for D (5 bases). The CDR3 consists of 17 residues. Trimming left V 1 base short and J 9 bases short, with 22 bases between. The V gene's germline CDR1 is SGHNT and CDR2 YENEEA. This chain's CDR3 is CASSLVSPPGPGSTIYF. CDR3 DNA: TGTGCCAGCAGCTTAGTGAGCCCCCCGGGGCCGGGGAGCACCATATATTTT.

This sequence joins TRBV2 and TRBJ1-2; 7 bases line up with TRBD1. CDR3 length: 14 amino acids. J gave up 1 base and V 6 bases, and 5 bases lay outside the gene matches. Germline assignment: CDR1 SNHLY and CDR2 FYNNEI. The DNA for the CDR3 is TGTGCCAGCAGCTTACAGGGGAATAACTATGGCTACACCTTC. This sequence encodes CASSLQGNNYGYTF.

This rearrangement joins TRBV6-6 to TRBJ2-2; a possible D gene is TRBD1 (5 bases). From germline, CDR1 is MNHNY and CDR2 SVGAGI (reference sequence). The CDR3 has 14 amino acids. The V and J ends lost 2 bases and 5 bases respectively, with 9 bases between them. The CDR3 here is CASSYVSGTGELFF. CDR3 DNA sequence: TGTGCCAGCAGTTACGTCTCAGGGACCGGGGAGCTGTTTTTT.

In DNA form, the CDR3 reads TGCGCCAGCAGCTTGGGTGGCGGGAATGATGAGCAGTTCTTC. Translated: CASSLGGGNDEQFF. This chain joins TRBV5-1 and TRBJ2-1; TRBD2 is a possible D gene (6 bases). The length of the CDR3 is 14 residues. Germline CDR1 SGHRS, CDR2 YFSETQ. V gave up 0 bases and J gave up 8 bases, with 12 bases separating them.